A selection of T cell receptor beta chains follows, all from one sample in a study of shared clonotypes between healthy human individuals. Repertoires were generated with immunoSEQ multiplex PCR, while TCRdb's copy carries only in-frame clones and drops some. The sample shows over a million clones, roughly 98% of them seen only once. Sequenced: naive CD4+ T cells sorted from blood. The receptors were gathered from a man aged 30-40 years in good health. Each CDR3 is given with its conserved first and last residue. Each record gives: V gene, clone size, J gene, D gene, CDR3 protein, CDR3 DNA. D genes are given only for firm matches. For some rows the clone size is stated as once, few or many, or as a class when expanded; others skip it.

V: TRBV2
size: .
J: TRBJ2-1
D: .
CDR3: CASSLTGVLNEQFF
DNA: TGTGCCAGCAGCCTAACGGGAGTTTTGAATGAGCAGTTCTTC

V: TRBV19
size: .
J: TRBJ1-2
D: .
CDR3: CASSTGVPYGYTF
DNA: TGTGCCAGTAGCACCGGGGTCCCCTATGGCTACACCTTC

V: TRBV11-2
size: .
J: TRBJ1-1
D: .
CDR3: CASSPRITEAFF
DNA: TGTGCCAGCAGCCCCCGCATCACTGAAGCTTTCTTT

V: TRBV10-3
size: once
J: TRBJ2-7
D: TRBD2
CDR3: CAISARGRRGEYF
DNA: TGTGCCATCAGTGCGCGCGGGAGGCGGGGAGAGTACTTC

V: TRBV7-9
size: once
J: TRBJ2-5
D: .
CDR3: CASSLNPTDQETQYF
DNA: TGTGCCAGCAGCTTAAATCCCACAGACCAAGAGACCCAGTACTTC

V: TRBV9
size: .
J: TRBJ2-3
D: .
CDR3: CASSVVSATDTQYF
DNA: TGTGCCAGCAGCGTAGTTAGCGCCACAGATACGCAGTATTTT

V: TRBV4-1
size: .
J: TRBJ2-5
D: TRBD2
CDR3: CASSQGLAGVGQETQYF
DNA: TGCGCCAGCAGCCAAGGGCTAGCGGGAGTGGGCCAAGAGACCCAGTACTTC

V: TRBV28
size: .
J: TRBJ2-7
D: TRBD1
CDR3: CASSARDRSLYEQYF
DNA: TGTGCCAGCAGTGCCCGGGACAGGAGTTTATACGAGCAGTACTTC

V: TRBV7-3
size: .
J: TRBJ2-4
D: .
CDR3: CASSLGPSDIQYF
DNA: TGTGCCAGCAGCTTGGGCCCTAGTGACATTCAGTACTTC

V: TRBV28
size: .
J: TRBJ2-5
D: .
CDR3: CASSTRGRHNF
DNA: TGTGCCAGCAGCACACGAGGGCGCCATAACTTC

V: TRBV28
size: .
J: TRBJ1-4
D: .
CDR3: CASSWSLTNEKLFF
DNA: TGTGCCAGCAGTTGGAGCTTAACTAATGAAAAACTGTTTTTT

V: TRBV7-6
size: .
J: TRBJ2-7
D: TRBD2
CDR3: CASSRASTGTSANSYEQYF
DNA: TGTGCCAGCAGCCGCGCCAGTACCGGGACTAGCGCCAACTCCTACGAGCAGTACTTC

V: TRBV28
size: .
J: TRBJ2-7
D: TRBD1
CDR3: CASRAQGRFLIQSSYEQYF
DNA: TGTGCCAGCAGGGCACAGGGGCGGTTCCTGATCCAAAGCTCCTACGAGCAGTACTTC

V: TRBV9
size: .
J: TRBJ2-7
D: .
CDR3: CASSPRLNDYEQYF
DNA: TGTGCCAGCAGCCCCCGACTAAACGACTACGAGCAGTACTTC

V: TRBV6-1
size: .
J: TRBJ1-1
D: .
CDR3: CASRIAGLMNTEAFF
DNA: TGTGCCAGCAGAATCGCGGGACTCATGAACACTGAAGCTTTCTTT

V: TRBV6-1
size: .
J: TRBJ2-2
D: TRBD2
CDR3: CASRTSSGELFF
DNA: TGTGCCAGCAGGACTAGCAGCGGGGAGCTGTTTTTT

V: TRBV19
size: .
J: TRBJ1-4
D: .
CDR3: CASSSAAGNRASEKLFF
DNA: TGTGCCAGTAGTAGTGCAGCTGGGAACAGGGCCAGTGAAAAACTGTTTTTT

V: TRBV11-2
size: .
J: TRBJ2-7
D: .
CDR3: CASSFSDFYEQYF
DNA: TGTGCCAGCAGCTTCTCGGACTTCTACGAGCAGTACTTC

V: TRBV13
size: .
J: TRBJ2-3
D: TRBD2
CDR3: CASSYRTSGKDTQYF
DNA: TGTGCCAGCAGCTACAGGACTAGCGGGAAGGATACGCAGTATTTT

V: TRBV2
size: .
J: TRBJ2-5
D: TRBD2
CDR3: CASREGLAGVETQYF
DNA: TGTGCCAGCAGGGAGGGACTAGCGGGAGTGGAGACCCAGTACTTC

V: TRBV7-9
size: .
J: TRBJ2-2
D: TRBD1
CDR3: CASSSKDRVGTGELFF
DNA: TGTGCCAGCAGCTCCAAGGACAGGGTCGGAACCGGGGAGCTGTTTTTT

V: TRBV6-6
size: .
J: TRBJ2-1
D: TRBD2
CDR3: CASTPRERELNNEQFF
DNA: TGTGCCAGCACACCCCGGGAGCGGGAGTTAAACAATGAGCAGTTCTTC

V: TRBV6-5
size: .
J: TRBJ2-5
D: TRBD2
CDR3: CASSTGTSVKTQYF
DNA: TGTGCCAGCAGCACCGGGACTAGCGTAAAGACCCAGTACTTC

V: TRBV4-1
size: .
J: TRBJ2-2
D: TRBD2
CDR3: CASSQVSGSTGELFF
DNA: TGCGCCAGCAGCCAAGTAAGCGGGAGCACCGGGGAGCTGTTTTTT

V: TRBV18
size: .
J: TRBJ2-5
D: .
CDR3: CASSPSEETQYF
DNA: TGTGCCAGCTCACCCTCCGAGGAGACCCAGTACTTC

V: TRBV15
size: .
J: TRBJ1-5
D: .
CDR3: CATSREDAGRNQPQHF
DNA: TGTGCCACCAGCAGAGAAGATGCTGGCCGAAATCAGCCCCAGCATTTT

V: TRBV2
size: .
J: TRBJ2-7
D: .
CDR3: CASSEGYEQYF
DNA: TGTGCCAGCAGTGAAGGTTACGAGCAGTACTTC

V: TRBV7-2
size: .
J: TRBJ2-1
D: TRBD2
CDR3: CASSSSLRSGRDEQFF
DNA: TGTGCCAGCAGCTCCAGCCTGCGTAGCGGGAGGGATGAGCAGTTCTTC

V: TRBV28
size: once
J: TRBJ2-1
D: .
CDR3: CASSHIRTYNEQFF
DNA: TGTGCCAGCAGTCATATAAGGACCTACAATGAGCAGTTCTTC